The rows below give T cell receptor beta chains drawn from one sample of a study of memory CD4+ T cells and cytomegalovirus serostatus. Libraries were prepared by immunoSEQ multiplex PCR; TCRdb keeps only in-frame clonotypes and omits some of them. The sample includes approximately 60,000 clones, about 81% of them seen just once. Specimen: memory CD4+ T cells from blood. The receptors originated from an adult in good health and CMV-seronegative. CDR3s leave out the opening cysteine and the closing phenylalanine or tryptophan.

V gene,CDR3 protein
TRBV16,ASSQSATGGFWGNQPQH
TRBV5-4,ASSPEKDTQY
TRBV10-3,ATNSGTGGDEQF
TRBV28,ASSFGVYNEQF
TRBV19,ASSPPRTGAHNYGYT
TRBV4-2,ASSQESGSRNEQF
TRBV7-2,ASSSVGFSEGYT
TRBV13,ASSFTGPRGDTQY
TRBV4-2,ASSQAIGGSGNTIY
TRBV19,ASSTHGQGKMNTEAF
TRBV28,ASSPGLAGGRETQY
TRBV5-1,ASSSLGILRGQGVNEQY
TRBV4-1,ASSREPGGSYEQY
TRBV6-5,ASSRQGNYGYT
TRBV5-6,ASSRGLSYEQY
TRBV7-6,ASSQAAGASNQPQH
TRBV7-2,ASHRTRNTEAF
TRBV6-5,ASSYVGRVIPNGYT
TRBV4-2,ASSQDGGSGTDTQY
TRBV28,ASRGGETQY
TRBV14,ASSPYSGRSYNEQF
TRBV27,ASYRRRDGLLGYT
TRBV7-9,ASRALSDPVREQY
TRBV7-8,ASSLAGASGVNTEAF
TRBV5-4,ASSLAGAHYEQY
TRBV7-9,ASSLEGLQGVEQF
TRBV10-2,ASSEVGRAVTEAF
TRBV18,ASSPPSGRVSGANVLT
TRBV5-1,ASSARGMNTEAF
TRBV25-1,ASSALGSVAGELF
TRBV5-4,ASSHLHVTDTQY
TRBV18,ASSPQGGANTGELF
TRBV27,ASSLSRGGNTIY
TRBV11-2,ASSQSGRRAF
TRBV14,ASSPGPSTGYT
TRBV19,ASSGRTGGNVDEQY
TRBV11-2,ASSLDQGFEAF
TRBV29-1,SVLGQGGNQPQH
TRBV7-2,ASTTPGSASGNTIY
TRBV19,ASRTNGDTGELF
TRBV5-5,ASSWGRGTVGYNEQF
TRBV27,ASSLRGPMNTEAF
TRBV11-3,ASSDRVMNTGELF
TRBV21-1,ASSTKEKGHSYNEQF
TRBV5-8,ASSFEGVKLF
TRBV7-2,ASSLQSNQPQH
TRBV30,AWNHDRRETQY
TRBV7-6,ASSVTSNADTQY